Listed below are T cell receptor beta chains from one sample, sequenced in a study of T cells in localized non-small cell lung cancer. Profiled with immunoSEQ multiplex PCR; TCRdb holds only in-frame clones, not every one. The sample includes over 25,000 clones, around 80% of them seen just once. Material: peripheral blood, obtained before any cancer treatment. These receptors were obtained from a male donor aged 60 or over with stage II squamous cell lung carcinoma. Each CDR3 is given with its conserved first and last residue. The D gene is left open where the match is weak. Size is stated for part of the rows, as once, few or many counts, or as a class when the clone is expanded.

size: .; V: TRBV5-6; D: TRBD2; J: TRBJ2-1; DNA: TGTGCCAGCAGCTTGGGTCTAGCGGGAGTTGGGTCCTACAATGAGCAGTTCTTC; CDR3: CASSLGLAGVGSYNEQFF
size: .; V: TRBV1; D: .; J: TRBJ1-5; DNA: TGCACCAGCAGCCAAGTGGACAGCTCAGGACCCCAGCATTTT; CDR3: CTSSQVDSSGPQHF
size: .; V: TRBV5-6; D: .; J: TRBJ2-5; DNA: TGTGCCAGCAGCTTCAACCCCAGTTGGAGGGGTGAGACCCAGTACTTC; CDR3: CASSFNPSWRGETQYF
size: .; V: TRBV7-8; D: .; J: TRBJ1-3; DNA: TGTGCCAGCAGCTTAGGGGGGCGAACTGGAAACACCATATATTTT; CDR3: CASSLGGRTGNTIYF
size: .; V: TRBV21-1; D: .; J: TRBJ2-3; DNA: TGTGCCAGCAGCACCTCGGGGCGTCCCTGGTGGGGCACAGATACGCAGTATTTT; CDR3: CASSTSGRPWWGTDTQYF
size: .; V: TRBV2; D: TRBD2; J: TRBJ2-3; DNA: TGTGCCAGCAGTGGCCGACTAGCGGGAAGTATCACAGATACGCAGTATTTT; CDR3: CASSGRLAGSITDTQYF
size: .; V: TRBV19; D: .; J: TRBJ2-1; DNA: TGTGCCAGTAGTCTAAAGGGACACCCTTACAATGAGCAGTTCTTC; CDR3: CASSLKGHPYNEQFF
size: .; V: TRBV5-1; D: TRBD1; J: TRBJ2-1; DNA: TGCGCCAGCAGCTCGGTGGACAGGGGCAATGAGCAGTTCTTC; CDR3: CASSSVDRGNEQFF
size: .; V: TRBV5-1; D: .; J: TRBJ2-5; DNA: TGCGCCAGCAGCTTGGTGCCGGGGGTCCAAGAGACCCAGTACTTC; CDR3: CASSLVPGVQETQYF
size: .; V: TRBV5-1; D: .; J: TRBJ2-3; DNA: TGCGCCAGCAGCTTAGGGCCAATTAGCACAGATACGCAGTATTTT; CDR3: CASSLGPISTDTQYF
size: few; V: TRBV27; D: .; J: TRBJ2-5; DNA: TGTGCCAGCAGATTTGTTTGGGAGGAGACCCAGTACTTC; CDR3: CASRFVWEETQYF
size: .; V: TRBV6-6; D: .; J: TRBJ1-6; DNA: TGTGCCAGCAGTCCGGCCGAGGGTAGGGCCCTCCACTTT; CDR3: CASSPAEGRALHF
size: few; V: TRBV6-4; D: .; J: TRBJ1-3; DNA: TGTGCCAGCAGTCCAGAGGGGTACGTGGACAAGGAGAGAAACACCATATATTTT; CDR3: CASSPEGYVDKERNTIYF
size: few; V: TRBV9; D: .; J: TRBJ1-2; DNA: TGTGCCAGCAGCGTAGATTGGTCAGACTCTAACTATGGCTACACCTTC; CDR3: CASSVDWSDSNYGYTF
size: .; V: TRBV11-2; D: .; J: TRBJ2-3; DNA: TGTGCCAGCAGCTTAATGGTAGCCACTAGCACAGATACGCAGTATTTT; CDR3: CASSLMVATSTDTQYF
size: .; V: TRBV9; D: .; J: TRBJ2-5; DNA: TGTGCCAGCAGCGTAGGGAGGGGACAAGAGACCCAGTACTTC; CDR3: CASSVGRGQETQYF
size: .; V: TRBV27; D: .; J: TRBJ2-1; DNA: TGTGCCAGCAGTTTCCAGCCTAGCGTGGGGAATGAGCAGTTCTTC; CDR3: CASSFQPSVGNEQFF
size: .; V: TRBV7-8; D: .; J: TRBJ1-1; DNA: TGTGCCAGCAGCACAGGGTGGGGGGCTGAAGCTTTCTTT; CDR3: CASSTGWGAEAFF
size: .; V: TRBV28; D: TRBD1; J: TRBJ1-2; DNA: TGTGCCAGCAGTCGACAGGGATTCGGCTACACCTTC; CDR3: CASSRQGFGYTF
size: many; V: TRBV11-2; D: .; J: TRBJ2-1; DNA: TGTGCCAGCAGCTTAGATGGCGCTGAATGGAATGAGCAGTTCTTC; CDR3: CASSLDGAEWNEQFF
size: .; V: TRBV27; D: TRBD1; J: TRBJ1-3; DNA: TGTGCCAGCAGACCCCTCAGGGCAGGGGGCGACACCATATATTTT; CDR3: CASRPLRAGGDTIYF
size: .; V: TRBV18; D: .; J: TRBJ1-5; DNA: TGTGCCAGCTCATATGACCGAACGTATAATCAGCCCCAGCATTTT; CDR3: CASSYDRTYNQPQHF
size: .; V: TRBV7-9; D: .; J: TRBJ1-2; DNA: TGTGCCAGCAGCTTAGATAGCTATGGCTACACCTTC; CDR3: CASSLDSYGYTF